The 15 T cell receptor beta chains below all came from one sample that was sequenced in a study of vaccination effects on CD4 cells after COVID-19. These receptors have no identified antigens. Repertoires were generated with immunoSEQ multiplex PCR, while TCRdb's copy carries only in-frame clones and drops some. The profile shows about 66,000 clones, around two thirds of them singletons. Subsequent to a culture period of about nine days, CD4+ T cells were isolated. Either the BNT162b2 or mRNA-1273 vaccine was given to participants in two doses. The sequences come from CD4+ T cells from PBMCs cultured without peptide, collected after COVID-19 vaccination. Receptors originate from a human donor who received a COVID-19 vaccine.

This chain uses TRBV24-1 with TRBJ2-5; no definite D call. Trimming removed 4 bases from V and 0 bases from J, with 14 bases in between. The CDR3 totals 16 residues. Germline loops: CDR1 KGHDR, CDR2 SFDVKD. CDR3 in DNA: TGTGCCACCAGTGACCCGACGGTGAACCACCAAGAGACCCAGTACTTC. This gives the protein CATSDPTVNHQETQYF.

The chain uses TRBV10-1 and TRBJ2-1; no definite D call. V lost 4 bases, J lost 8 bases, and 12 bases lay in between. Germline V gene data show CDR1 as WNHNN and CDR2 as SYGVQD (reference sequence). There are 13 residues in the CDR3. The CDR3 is CASSVGFYDEQFF. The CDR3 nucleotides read TGCGCCAGCAGTGTCGGGTTTTACGATGAGCAGTTCTTC.

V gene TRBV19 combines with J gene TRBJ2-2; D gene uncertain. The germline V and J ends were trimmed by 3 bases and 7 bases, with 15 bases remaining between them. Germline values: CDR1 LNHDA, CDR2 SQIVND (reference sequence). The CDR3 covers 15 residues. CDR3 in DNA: TGTGCCAGTAGTATTAAACAGATTGGAAGCGGGGAGCTGTTTTTT. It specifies CASSIKQIGSGELFF.

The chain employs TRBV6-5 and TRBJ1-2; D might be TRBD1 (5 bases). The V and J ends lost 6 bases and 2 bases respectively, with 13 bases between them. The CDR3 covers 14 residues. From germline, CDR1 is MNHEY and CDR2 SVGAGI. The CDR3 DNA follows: TGTGCCAGCAGCCCCCTGGGACCGAACTATGGCTACACCTTC. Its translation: CASSPLGPNYGYTF.

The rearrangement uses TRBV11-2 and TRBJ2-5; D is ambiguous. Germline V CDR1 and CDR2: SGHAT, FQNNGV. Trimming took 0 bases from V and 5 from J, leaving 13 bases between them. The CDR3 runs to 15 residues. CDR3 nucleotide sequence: TGTGCCAGCAGCTTAGAGAAAGGGAACTACGAGACCCAGTACTTC. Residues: CASSLEKGNYETQYF.

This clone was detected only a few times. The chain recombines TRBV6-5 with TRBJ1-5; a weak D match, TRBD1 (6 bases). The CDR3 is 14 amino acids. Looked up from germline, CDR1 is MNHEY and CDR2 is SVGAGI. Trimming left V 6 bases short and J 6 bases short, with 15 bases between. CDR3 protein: CASRTSRDIQPQHF. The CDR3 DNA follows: TGTGCCAGCAGGACATCCCGGGACATTCAGCCCCAGCATTTT.

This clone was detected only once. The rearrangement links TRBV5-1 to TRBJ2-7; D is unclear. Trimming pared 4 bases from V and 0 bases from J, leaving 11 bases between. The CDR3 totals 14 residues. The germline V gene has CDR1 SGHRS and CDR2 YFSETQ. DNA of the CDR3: TGCGCCAGCAGCGTTGTCGGTAGCTCCTACGAGCAGTACGTC. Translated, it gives CASSVVGSSYEQYV.

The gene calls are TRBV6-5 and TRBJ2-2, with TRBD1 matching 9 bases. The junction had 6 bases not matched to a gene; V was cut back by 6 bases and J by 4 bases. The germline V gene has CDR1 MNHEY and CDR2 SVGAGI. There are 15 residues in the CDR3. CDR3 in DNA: TGTGCCAGCAGGGTCGGACAGGGGAGCACCGGGGAGCTGTTTTTT. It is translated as CASRVGQGSTGELFF.

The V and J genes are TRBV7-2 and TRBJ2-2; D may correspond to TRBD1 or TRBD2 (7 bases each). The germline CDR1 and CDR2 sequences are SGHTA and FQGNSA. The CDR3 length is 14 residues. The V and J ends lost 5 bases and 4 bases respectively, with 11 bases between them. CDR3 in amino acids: CASSPGGGTGELFF. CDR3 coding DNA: TGTGCCAGCAGCCCAGGGGGGGGCACCGGGGAGCTGTTTTTT.

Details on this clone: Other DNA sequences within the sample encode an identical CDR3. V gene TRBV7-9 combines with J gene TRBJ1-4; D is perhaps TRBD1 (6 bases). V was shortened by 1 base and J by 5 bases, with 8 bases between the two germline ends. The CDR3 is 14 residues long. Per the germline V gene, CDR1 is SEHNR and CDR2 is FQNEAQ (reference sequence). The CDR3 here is CASSLGTANEKLFF. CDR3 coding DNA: TGTGCCAGCAGCTTAGGGACAGCCAATGAAAAACTGTTTTTT.

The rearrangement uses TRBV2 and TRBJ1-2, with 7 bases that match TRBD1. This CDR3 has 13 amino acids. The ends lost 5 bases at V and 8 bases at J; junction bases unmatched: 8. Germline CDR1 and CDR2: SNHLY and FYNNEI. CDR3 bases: TGTGCCAGCAGTAAGACAGGGTTTGGGGGCTACACCTTC. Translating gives CASSKTGFGGYTF. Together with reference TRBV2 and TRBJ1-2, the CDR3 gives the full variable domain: EPEVTQTPSHQVTQMGQEVILRCVPISNHLYFYWYRQILGQKVEFLVSFYNNEISEKSEIFDDQFSVERPDGSNFTLKIRSTKLEDSAMYFCASSKTGFGGYTFGSGTRLTVV.

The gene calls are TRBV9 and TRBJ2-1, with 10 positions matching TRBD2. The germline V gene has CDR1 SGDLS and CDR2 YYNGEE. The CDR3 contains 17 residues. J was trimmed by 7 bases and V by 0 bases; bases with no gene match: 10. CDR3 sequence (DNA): TGTGCCAGCAGCGTAGCTCCCAGCGGGGGGGCAGAAAATGAGCAGTTCTTC. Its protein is CASSVAPSGGAENEQFF.

The CDR3 DNA follows: TGTGCCAGCATCTCTAGCGGGGGCCCAGATACGCAGTATTTT. Translation gives CASISSGGPDTQYF. The V and J genes are TRBV28 and TRBJ2-3, with 10 nucleotides matching TRBD2. CDR1 and CDR2 (germline): MDHEN, SYDVKM. V lost 7 bases to trimming and J lost 4 bases; unmatched junction nucleotides: 5. CDR3 length equals 14 residues.

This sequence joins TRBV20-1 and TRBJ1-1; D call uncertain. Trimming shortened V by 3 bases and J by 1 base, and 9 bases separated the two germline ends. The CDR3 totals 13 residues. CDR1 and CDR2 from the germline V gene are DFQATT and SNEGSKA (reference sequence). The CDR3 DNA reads TGCAGTGCTAGTGGACCGTCGAACACTGAAGCTTTCTTT. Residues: CSASGPSNTEAFF.

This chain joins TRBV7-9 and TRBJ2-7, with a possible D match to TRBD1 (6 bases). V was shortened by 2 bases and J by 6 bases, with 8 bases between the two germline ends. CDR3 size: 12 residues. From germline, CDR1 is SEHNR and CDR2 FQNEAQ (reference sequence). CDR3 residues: CASSLSGVEQYV. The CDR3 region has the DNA TGTGCCAGCAGCTTATCAGGGGTCGAGCAGTACGTC.